Listed below are T cell receptor beta chains from one sample, sequenced in a study of blood T cell repertoires in COVID-19. Produced via immunoSEQ multiplex PCR; TCRdb's table is partial and in-frame only. The profile shows about 83,000 clones, about 82% of them singletons. The sequenced sample was peripheral blood. Source of these receptors: a man aged 50-60 years with active COVID-19. CDR3s include the opening cysteine and the closing phenylalanine or tryptophan. The order of the fields is V gene, D gene, CDR3 length, J gene, clone size, CDR3 protein, CDR3 DNA. A D gene is named only where the DNA matches it firmly. Clone size is given for some rows only: seen once, a few or many times, or a class if the clone is expanded.

>TRBV27|.|14|TRBJ2-7|.
CATLGGRSSYEQYF
TGTGCCACCTTAGGGGGACGAAGCTCCTACGAGCAGTACTTC
>TRBV28|TRBD2|16|TRBJ2-7|.
CASTSPGGARKYEQYF
TGTGCCAGCACATCACCCGGGGGGGCGCGCAAATACGAGCAGTACTTC
>TRBV5-4|TRBD2|16|TRBJ2-1|.
CASSFQKAGGLNEQFF
TGTGCCAGCAGCTTCCAAAAAGCGGGAGGGCTCAATGAGCAGTTCTTC
>TRBV28|TRBD1|16|TRBJ2-4|.
CASSRQGARAKNIQYF
TGTGCCAGCAGTCGACAGGGGGCGCGGGCCAAAAACATTCAGTACTTC
>TRBV7-9|.|17|TRBJ2-3|.
CASSLNVSPDPRDTQYF
TGTGCCAGCAGCTTGAATGTTAGTCCAGACCCGAGGGATACGCAGTATTTT
>TRBV19|TRBD1|14|TRBJ2-7|.
CASRTTGASYEQYF
TGTGCCAGTAGGACCACAGGGGCTTCCTACGAGCAGTACTTC
>TRBV2|.|12|TRBJ2-3|.
CASSTQGDTQYF
TGTGCCAGCAGTACCCAGGGGGATACGCAGTATTTT
>TRBV6-5|TRBD1|15|TRBJ2-7|few
CASSRTTGFFYEQYF
TGTGCCAGCAGCAGAACGACAGGGTTTTTCTACGAGCAGTACTTC
>TRBV18|TRBD1|18|TRBJ1-3|.
CASSPSPPSDRAGNTIYF
TGTGCCAGCTCACCATCCCCCCCCTCTGACAGGGCTGGAAACACCATATATTTT
>TRBV9|.|16|TRBJ2-3|.
CASSVGTGRSTDTQYF
TGTGCCAGCAGCGTAGGGACGGGAAGAAGCACAGATACGCAGTATTTT
>TRBV28|TRBD1|14|TRBJ2-3|.
CASRQGESTDTQYF
TGTGCCAGCCGGCAGGGGGAATCCACAGATACGCAGTATTTT
>TRBV6-5|TRBD1|15|TRBJ2-7|once
CASSTRTGGTYEQYF
TGTGCCAGCAGTACTAGGACAGGGGGAACCTACGAGCAGTACTTC
>TRBV19|.|14|TRBJ1-6|.
CASSTGSAGSPLHF
TGTGCCAGTAGTACCGGGTCCGCGGGTTCACCCCTCCACTTT
>TRBV19|TRBD2|17|TRBJ2-7|.
CASSIVVGGSPLYEQYF
TGTGCCAGTAGTATAGTGGTCGGCGGGAGCCCCCTCTACGAGCAGTACTTC
>TRBV19|TRBD2|16|TRBJ2-1|once
CASSMGTSVLGVEQFF
TGTGCCAGTAGTATGGGGACTAGCGTCCTAGGCGTGGAGCAGTTCTTC
>TRBV11-3|.|13|TRBJ1-1|.
CASSLYMNTEAFF
TGTGCCAGCAGCTTATATATGAACACTGAAGCTTTCTTT
>TRBV9|.|15|TRBJ2-5|.
CASSVESGGSETQYF
TGTGCCAGCAGCGTAGAGTCTGGGGGGAGTGAGACCCAGTACTTC
>TRBV29-1|.|15|TRBJ1-1|.
CSVTREVQLNTEAFF
TGCAGCGTCACCCGGGAAGTACAACTTAACACTGAAGCTTTCTTT
>TRBV7-9|TRBD2|17|TRBJ2-1|.
CASSNRTSGRVYNEQFF
TGTGCCAGCAGCAACCGGACTAGCGGGAGGGTATACAATGAGCAGTTCTTC
>TRBV14|TRBD1|15|TRBJ1-1|.
CASSQVTGVNTEAFF
TGTGCCAGCAGCCAAGTCACAGGGGTGAACACTGAAGCTTTCTTT
>TRBV15|.|15|TRBJ1-5|.
CATSRSQGRNQPQHF
TGTGCCACCAGCAGGAGTCAGGGGCGGAATCAGCCCCAGCATTTT
>TRBV19|.|14|TRBJ1-4|.
CASSREGEEEKLFF
TGTGCCAGTAGTCGGGAAGGGGAGGAGGAAAAACTGTTTTTT
>TRBV5-4|TRBD1|16|TRBJ1-3|.
CASSPQGDLSGNTIYF
TGTGCCAGCAGCCCGCAGGGGGACCTCTCTGGAAACACCATATATTTT
>TRBV24-1|TRBD1|15|TRBJ1-3|.
CAARTGPNSGNTIYF
TGTGCCGCCCGGACAGGGCCTAACTCTGGAAACACCATATATTTT
>TRBV5-1|TRBD1|16|TRBJ1-1|once
CASSSNTGVANTEAFF
TGCGCCAGCAGCTCAAACACAGGGGTGGCGAACACTGAAGCTTTCTTT
>TRBV24-1|TRBD1|14|TRBJ1-5|.
CATSDTGGGQPQHF
TGTGCCACCAGTGACACAGGGGGCGGGCAGCCCCAGCATTTT
>TRBV11-3|.|13|TRBJ1-1|.
CASSFHAGAEAFF
TGTGCCAGCAGCTTTCATGCAGGGGCTGAAGCTTTCTTT
>TRBV5-4|.|15|TRBJ2-7|once
CASSLGGVFNDEQYF
TGTGCCAGCAGCTTAGGGGGGGTTTTTAATGACGAGCAGTACTTC
>TRBV3-1/TRBV3-2|TRBD2|16|TRBJ2-5|.
CASSPSGLTYQETQYF
TGTGCCAGCAGCCCCTCGGGACTAACGTACCAAGAGACCCAGTACTTC
>TRBV29-1|.|12|TRBJ2-5|.
CSVDGASETQYF
TGCAGCGTTGATGGGGCATCAGAGACCCAGTACTTC
>TRBV5-1|TRBD2|13|TRBJ2-1|.
CASSLAGGNEQFF
TGCGCCAGCAGCTTGGCCGGGGGGAATGAGCAGTTCTTC
>TRBV5-1|TRBD2|12|TRBJ2-3|.
CASREAGGTQYF
TGCGCCAGCCGTGAGGCGGGGGGGACGCAGTATTTT
>TRBV11-1|.|14|TRBJ2-1|.
CASSPARTYNEQFF
TGTGCCAGCAGCCCGGCCAGGACATACAATGAGCAGTTCTTC
>TRBV3-1/TRBV3-2|.|14|TRBJ1-5|.
CASSRGGSNQPQHF
TGTGCCAGCAGCCGAGGAGGTTCGAACCAGCCCCAGCATTTT
>TRBV6-5|.|14|TRBJ1-2|.
CASSYGGTNYGYTF
TGTGCCAGCAGTTACGGGGGGACGAACTATGGCTACACCTTC
>TRBV7-2|.|14|TRBJ1-1|.
CASSVGRVNTEAFF
TGTGCCAGCAGCGTGGGCAGAGTTAACACTGAAGCTTTCTTT
>TRBV3-1/TRBV3-2|.|11|TRBJ2-1|few
CASSSRLEQFF
TGTGCCAGCAGCTCCCGGTTAGAGCAGTTCTTC
>TRBV6-6|.|13|TRBJ1-2|.
CASSSGVNYGYTF
TGTGCCAGCAGTTCGGGGGTTAACTATGGCTACACCTTC
>TRBV28|TRBD1|15|TRBJ2-2|.
CASSIRDRDTGELFF
TGTGCCAGCAGTATCCGGGACAGAGACACCGGGGAGCTGTTTTTT
>TRBV10-3|.|14|TRBJ1-5|.
CAASGGQGNQPQHF
TGTGCCGCATCCGGGGGGCAAGGCAATCAGCCCCAGCATTTT
>TRBV7-9|.|12|TRBJ1-4|.
CANSEENEKLFF
TGTGCCAACTCGGAGGAGAATGAAAAACTGTTTTTT
>TRBV5-1|TRBD2|15|TRBJ2-1|.
CASSSNPREGYEQFF
TGCGCCAGCAGCTCGAACCCGCGGGAGGGCTATGAGCAGTTCTTC
>TRBV4-2|.|14|TRBJ2-2|.
CASSQAEGTGELFF
TGTGCCAGCAGCCAAGCGGAGGGCACCGGGGAGCTGTTTTTT
>TRBV2|TRBD1|14|TRBJ2-7|.
CAGSGQGSSYEQYF
TGTGCCGGCAGTGGACAGGGGAGCTCCTACGAGCAGTACTTC
>TRBV7-7|TRBD2|16|TRBJ2-5|.
CASSLHPGRGQETQYF
TGTGCTAGCAGCTTACATCCAGGGAGGGGTCAAGAGACCCAGTACTTC
>TRBV27|.|13|TRBJ2-3|.
CASSLWEDGTQYF
TGTGCCAGCAGTTTATGGGAGGACGGTACGCAGTATTTT
>TRBV21-1|.|12|TRBJ2-3|.
CASSKVSGTQYF
TGTGCCAGCAGCAAAGTTAGTGGTACGCAGTATTTT
>TRBV6-1|.|18|TRBJ1-1|once
CASSEAYQVGPANTEAFF
TGTGCCAGCAGTGAAGCGTACCAGGTCGGCCCCGCGAACACTGAAGCTTTCTTT
>TRBV3-1/TRBV3-2|.|13|TRBJ1-6|.
CASSRSGSSPLHF
TGTGCCAGCAGCCGATCAGGGTCTTCACCCCTCCACTTT
>TRBV2|TRBD1|19|TRBJ1-6|.
CASSGDRGKGSSYNSPLHF
TGTGCCAGCAGTGGGGACAGGGGAAAGGGAAGCTCCTATAATTCACCCCTCCACTTT